This TCR beta chain was identified in a study of graft-versus-host responses after intestinal transplantation. Overall study: Transplant types were multivisceral, liver-intestinal, or isolated intestinal. All recipients were given anti-thymocyte globulin induction, and tacrolimus and steroids were then administered for three to four years.

The CDR3 contains 15 residues. The germline gives CDR1 SGHDN, CDR2 FVKESK. V was shortened by 1 base and J by 3 bases, with 13 bases between the two germline ends. Regarding this clone: Its antigen remains unknown.

The data were produced by immunoSEQ multiplex PCR, yet TCRdb's version contains in-frame clones alone and is incomplete. The sample yields around 37,000 clones, under 85% seen once. Overall study results and limits: GvH clones detected in recipient marrow included some appearing first in ileum or blood. Peak circulating GvH clone levels tracked with early post-transplant HvG declines.

V gene TRBV14 combines with J gene TRBJ2-7; D not certain. This receptor was identified in a human patient who received an intestinal transplant, so some T cells may come from the graft donor. Specimen: PBMCs, collected about 990 days after transplant. CDR3 DNA: TGTGCCAGCAGCCAAGGTAGCTATACTTTCTACGAGCAGTACTTC. Encoded protein: CASSQGSYTFYEQYF.